The clone carrying this TCR beta chain is classed as medium-sized (0.01 to 0.1%). Its antigen is as yet unknown. Treatment indicated: roughly 10-day PBMC culture with coronavirus spike peptide pools or control peptides (ViraFEST assay). Investigators obtained the unexposed donor's CD4+ T cells before the COVID-19 pandemic (2011-2018). The data derive from a study of vaccination and CD4 T cells after COVID-19. Across the whole study: In the convalescent cohort, there were six males and four females, two of them Hispanic. The peptides that stimulated the cells were overlapping spike peptides from SARS-CoV-2, HCoV-NL63, HCoV-OC43 and HCoV-229E. At a median about 99 days (range 35 to 161) after diagnosis, post-COVID samples were drawn. Study-level findings and limits: Convalescent patient numbers were relatively low, with no early post-infection timepoints.

Looked up from germline, CDR1 is SGHTA and CDR2 is FQGTGA. The CDR3 covers 13 residues. V gave up 0 bases and J gave up 5 bases, with 7 bases separating them. An Oncomine TCR Beta short-read assay was used to sequence the DNA from cultured CD4+ T cells. Genomic DNA from cultured CD4+ T cells was extracted. TCRdb processed the PCR reads anew with MiXCR; each CDR3 protein has one entry. The profile shows fewer than 11,000 distinct CDR3 sequences, approximately 31% of them singletons. Sequencing was done on a sample of CD4+ T cells from blood, cultured in vitro. This chain links TRBV7-3 with TRBJ1-1, with D uncertain. This clonotype was obtained from a human donor in good health. The CDR3 DNA reads as TGTGCCAGCAGCTTAACGTCTAGGACTGAAGCTTTCTTT. It translates to CASSLTSRTEAFF.